Below, 21 T cell receptor beta chains from the same sample are listed, as sequenced in a study of CD8 T cells in ankylosing spondylitis. TCRdb re-called the 5' RACE reads through MiXCR, storing one row per CDR3 protein. The sample lists about 36,000 distinct CDR3 sequences; 6% were seen once. The sequencing sample was made of blood, either unsorted or a sorted T cell fraction (not recorded which). The receptors derive from a male donor with ankylosing spondylitis or in good health (not recorded which).

This clonotype was observed many times. The V call is TRBV7-9, the J call TRBJ1-4; D possibly corresponds to TRBD1 (5 bases). Germline assignment: CDR1 SEHNR and CDR2 FQNEAQ (reference sequence). Trimming pared 4 bases from V and 14 bases from J, leaving 11 bases between. This CDR3 comprises 11 residues. CDR3 sequence: CASSSAGRLFF. The CDR3 DNA is TGTGCCAGCAGCTCCGCGGGACGTCTGTTTTTT.

In this sample, this clonotype is medium-sized. V and J are TRBV27 and TRBJ2-2, with no clear D. CDR1 and CDR2 (germline): MNHEY, SMNVEV (reference sequence). The V end lost 1 base, the J end lost 0 bases, and 9 bases lay between the germline ends. The CDR3 loop spans 16 amino acids. The CDR3 nucleotides are TGTGCCAGCAGTTTATTCGGCGGAACGAACACCGGGGAGCTGTTTTTT. Residues: CASSLFGGTNTGELFF.

This clonotype was seen ten or more times. V usage is TRBV14 and J usage is TRBJ1-5; a weak D match, TRBD1 (5 bases). Germline V gene lookup returns CDR1 SGHDN and CDR2 FVKESK. This CDR3 is 15 amino acids long. The V end lost 2 bases, the J end lost 7 bases, and 15 bases lay between the germline ends. The CDR3 nucleotides read TGTGCCAGCAGCCAACAGGACATATCGGGACAGCCCCAGCATTTT. Its protein is CASSQQDISGQPQHF.

This clonotype was counted at least ten times. This chain joins TRBV3-1 and TRBJ2-1; D gene uncertain. V was pared by 8 bases and J by 6 bases, with 14 bases between. CDR1 LGHDT and CDR2 YNNKEL come from the germline V gene (reference sequence). The CDR3 is 13 amino acids. DNA for the CDR3: TGTGCCAGCGGGCTTCTTCTCCGCAATGAGCAGTTCTTC. Translation gives CASGLLLRNEQFF.

This clonotype was observed many times. This sequence joins TRBV4-3 and TRBJ1-1; D is undetermined. Trimming stripped 1 base from V and 3 bases from J, with 12 bases between. CDR1 is LGHNA, CDR2 YSLEER, per germline. This CDR3 is 15 amino acids long. The CDR3 sequence: CASSQGAGDYTEAFF. The CDR3 DNA reads as TGCGCCAGCAGCCAAGGGGCAGGTGACTACACTGAAGCTTTCTTT.

This clonotype was detected many times. The chain recombines TRBV4-1 with TRBJ2-7; D unresolved. The V and J ends lost 10 bases and 6 bases respectively, with 19 bases between them. CDR3 length equals 13 residues. Germline loops: CDR1 MGHRA, CDR2 YSYEKL. CDR3 amino acids: CAIESTSQGEQYF. DNA of the CDR3: TGCGCCATAGAATCGACCTCCCAAGGCGAGCAGTACTTC.

The table lists this clonotype with many counts. The gene calls are TRBV28 and TRBJ2-5; D uncertain. The V end lost 4 bases, the J end lost 0 bases, and 15 bases lay between the germline ends. The CDR3 totals 16 residues. The germline V gene encodes CDR1 MDHEN and CDR2 SYDVKM. CDR3 sequence reads: CASSSPRPPHQETQYF. The CDR3 bases are TGTGCCAGCAGTTCCCCTCGGCCGCCCCACCAAGAGACCCAGTACTTC. The variable domain in full, with the rest retrieved from reference TRBV28 and TRBJ2-5, is DVKVTQSSRYLVKRTGEKVFLECVQDMDHENMFWYRQDPGLGLRLIYFSYDVKMKEKGDIPEGYSVSREKKERFSLILESASTNQTSMYLCASSSPRPPHQETQYFGPGTRLLVL.

This clonotype was seen repeatedly, ten times or more. The chain joins TRBV5-1 to TRBJ1-2; 9 positions agree with TRBD1. The CDR3 totals 15 residues. Germline lookup yields CDR1 SGHRS and CDR2 YFSETQ. Trimming took 3 bases from V and 8 from J; bases not matched to a gene: 11. As DNA, the CDR3 is TGCGCCAGCAGCTCCGGGACAGGGCTCTCGGGAGGCTACACCTTC. Translating gives CASSSGTGLSGGYTF. The full variable domain, in which reference TRBV5-1 and TRBJ1-2 provide the parts outside the CDR3, is KAGVTQTPRYLIKTRGQQVTLSCSPISGHRSVSWYQQTPGQGLQFLFEYFSETQRNKGNFPGRFSGRQFSNSRSEMNVSTLELGDSALYLCASSSGTGLSGGYTFGSGTRLTVV.

This clonotype was counted ten times or more. The chain uses TRBV5-1 and TRBJ1-6; D unresolved. This CDR3 contains 16 residues. Trimming took off 0 bases at V and 7 bases at J, with 14 bases between the two ends. In germline, CDR1 is SGHRS, CDR2 YFSETQ. The CDR3 here is CASSLAGAGTNSPLHF. In DNA, the CDR3 is TGCGCCAGCAGCTTGGCCGGAGCAGGAACGAATTCACCCCTCCACTTT.

This clonotype was recorded many times. V and J are TRBV15 and TRBJ2-3; 7 nucleotides match TRBD2. The trim removed 0 bases at V and 2 bases at J, leaving 11 bases unmatched. The CDR3 runs 18 residues. Germline V CDR1 and CDR2: LNHNV, YYDKDF (reference sequence). Here the CDR3 reads CATSRDPMGGLPTDTQYF. CDR3 nucleotide sequence: TGTGCCACCAGCAGAGATCCCATGGGGGGACTACCCACAGATACGCAGTATTTT.

This clonotype was observed many times. The rearrangement uses TRBV29-1 and TRBJ2-5, with a tentative D call TRBD2 (5 bases). Germline CDR1 and CDR2: SQVTM and ANQGSEA. Deletions cut 6 bases from V and 4 bases from J, with 18 bases between. The CDR3 runs to 14 residues. In nucleotides, the CDR3 is TGCAGCGTGAACCGGGGTGGGCAAAGAGAGACCCAGTACTTC. Translation gives CSVNRGGQRETQYF.

In its sample, this clonotype was seen many times. The chain links TRBV7-9 to TRBJ2-1; D is perhaps TRBD2 (5 bases). Germline V CDR1 and CDR2: SEHNR, FQNEAQ (reference sequence). CDR3 length: 14 amino acids. V was shortened by 5 bases and J by 8 bases, with 16 bases between the two germline ends. CDR3 loop: CASSLLAGGHEQFF. The CDR3 DNA is TGTGCCAGCAGCCTCCTCGCGGGCGGCCATGAGCAGTTCTTC. The full variable domain, completed using reference TRBV7-9 and TRBJ2-1, is DTGVSQNPRHKITKRGQNVTFRCDPISEHNRLYWYRQTLGQGPEFLTYFQNEAQLEKSRLLSDRFSAERPKGSFSTLEIQRTEQGDSAMYLCASSLLAGGHEQFFGPGTRLTVL.

The sample holds many counts of this clonotype. The rearrangement links TRBV5-6 to TRBJ1-1; possibly TRBD1 for D (5 bases). Looked up from germline, CDR1 is SGHDT and CDR2 is YYEEEE. Trimming shortened V by 4 bases and J by 5 bases, and 15 bases separated the two germline ends. This CDR3 is built from 14 residues. Here the CDR3 reads CASSSGWGGTEAFF. DNA of the CDR3: TGTGCCAGCAGCAGCGGTTGGGGCGGTACTGAAGCTTTCTTT.

In its sample, this clonotype was seen many times. The V gene is TRBV7-9, the J gene TRBJ2-4; D gene ambiguous. With 5 bases removed from V and 9 bases from J, the gap between germline ends came to 11 bases. The CDR3 runs to 12 residues. Germline CDR1 is SEHNR and CDR2 is FQNEAQ (reference sequence). DNA for the CDR3: TGTGCCAGCAGCCGCCCGAGTGGCATTCAGTACTTC. Its protein product is CASSRPSGIQYF. Combining the CDR3 with reference TRBV7-9 and TRBJ2-4 gives the whole variable domain DTGVSQNPRHKITKRGQNVTFRCDPISEHNRLYWYRQTLGQGPEFLTYFQNEAQLEKSRLLSDRFSAERPKGSFSTLEIQRTEQGDSAMYLCASSRPSGIQYFGAGTRLSVL.

This clonotype was counted many times. CDR3 residues: CASSVGAVQETQYF. The CDR3 nucleotides are TGTGCCAGCAGCGTAGGGGCAGTACAAGAGACCCAGTACTTC. This chain connects TRBV9 to TRBJ2-5; no definite D call. The CDR3 has 14 amino acids. CDR1 and CDR2 from the germline V gene are SGDLS and YYNGEE. The V end lost 0 bases, the J end lost 2 bases, and 8 bases lay between the germline ends.

This clonotype has a count of ten or more. The V call is TRBV12-3 or TRBV12-4, the J call TRBJ1-1, with a weak D call TRBD1 (6 bases). The CDR3 contains 12 residues. V lost 5 bases, J lost 4 bases, and 8 bases lay in between. The CDR3 bases are TGTGCCAGCAGTCTACAGGGCACTGAAGCTTTCTTT. Protein sequence: CASSLQGTEAFF.

Ten or more counts support this clonotype. The chain is built from TRBV2 and TRBJ2-2; perhaps TRBD1 as D (6 bases). Trimming stripped 4 bases from V and 4 bases from J, with 13 bases between. From germline, CDR1 is SNHLY and CDR2 FYNNEI. The CDR3 contains 15 residues. DNA for the CDR3: TGTGCCAGCAGTGGACGGGACACCGTCACCGGGGAGCTGTTTTTT. Translating it yields CASSGRDTVTGELFF.

This clonotype was picked up many times. This chain joins TRBV28 and TRBJ1-1; D uncertain. V dropped 2 bases and J dropped 6 bases, with 10 bases sitting between them. Germline CDR1 reads MDHEN; CDR2 reads SYDVKM. The length of the CDR3 is 13 residues. The CDR3 here is CASSLGSPPEAFF. The CDR3 DNA reads as TGTGCCAGCAGTTTAGGGTCCCCACCTGAAGCTTTCTTT.

There are many counts of this clonotype. The chain couples TRBV4-1 to TRBJ2-7; D might be TRBD1 (6 bases). Deletions cut 0 bases from V and 3 bases from J, with 18 bases between. Germline CDR1 MGHRA, CDR2 YSYEKL. This CDR3 is 17 amino acids long. In DNA, the CDR3 is TGCGCCAGCAGCCAAGACGTTGGGGGCCTAAGTCTCTACGAGCAGTACTTC. It translates to CASSQDVGGLSLYEQYF.

This clonotype was picked up many times. The genes are TRBV12-3 or TRBV12-4 and TRBJ1-4; D unclear. The CDR3 sequence is 11 residues long. V gave up 3 bases and J gave up 8 bases, with 4 bases separating them. CDR3 nucleotide sequence: TGTGCCAGCAGTTTGAGGGAAAAACTGTTTTTT. It yields the protein CASSLREKLFF.

This clonotype has more than one count but fewer than ten. The chain recombines TRBV10-3 with TRBJ1-5; the D gene is possibly TRBD1 (6 bases). Trimming removed 11 bases from V and 0 bases from J, with 23 bases in between. Germline V gene data show CDR1 as ENHRY and CDR2 as SYGVKD. The CDR3 length is 17 residues. CDR3 nucleotides: TGTGCCCCTAAGGAGGCAGGGGCAAAGTTTAGCAATCAGCCCCAGCATTTT. It encodes CAPKEAGAKFSNQPQHF.